This TCR beta chain was recovered during a study of T cell responses to AZD1222 COVID-19 vaccine. Across the study: Some second doses came at about 4 weeks and others at about 12 weeks; these were pooled. Regarding the study as a whole: Repertoire samples came only from after the peak T cell response. Most donors were white British and more were female, and clonal diversity was possibly underestimated. Baseline serostatus was positive in only 5 to 7 AZD1222 recipients.

Assay: immunoSEQ multiplex PCR; the TCRdb copy retains only in-frame clones and omits some. The top ten clones hold 0.55% of a sample with about 260,000 clones, roughly 93% of them seen once. The CDR3 totals 15 residues. CDR1 is MNHEY and CDR2 is SVGAGI in the germline V gene. Unmatched junction bases numbered 5, after V lost 3 bases and J lost 2 bases. About this clone itself: Its antigen is as yet unknown.

This receptor was taken from an adult in good health. The sequencing here drew on peripheral blood, taken on day 0 of AZD1222 vaccination. This chain uses TRBV6-5 with TRBJ2-7, with 9 nucleotides matching TRBD2. The CDR3 region has the DNA TGTGCCAGCAGTTATTCGGCTAGCGGGGCCTACGAGCAGTACTTC. It codes for CASSYSASGAYEQYF.